The 19 T cell receptor beta chains given below trace back to one sample, sequenced in a study of blood T cell repertoires in COVID-19. Profiled with immunoSEQ multiplex PCR; TCRdb holds only in-frame clones, not every one. This sample has about 200,000 clones, with 89% found just once. The sample taken for sequencing was PBMCs or T cells enriched from blood (not recorded which). Receptors were obtained from a woman between 18 and 30 years old who had recovered from COVID-19.

The table lists this clone with a count of one. The V gene is TRBV9, the J gene TRBJ2-3; 7 bases align to TRBD2. Looked up from germline, CDR1 is SGDLS and CDR2 is YYNGEE. The CDR3 is 14 residues long. V was clipped by 1 base and J by 4 bases; unmatched bases: 3. The CDR3 is CASSVRDYSDTQYF. The CDR3, as DNA: TGTGCCAGCAGCGTAAGGGACTACTCAGATACGCAGTATTTT.

The chain links TRBV19 to TRBJ1-1; 7 bases are a match to TRBD1. The CDR3 is 14 amino acids. The V segment lost 9 bases and the J segment 0 bases; nucleotides outside the gene matches: 7. Germline lookup yields CDR1 LNHDA and CDR2 SQIVND (reference sequence). The CDR3 loop reads CASEPGTVNTEAFF. The CDR3 coding sequence is TGTGCCAGCGAACCCGGGACAGTGAACACTGAAGCTTTCTTT. Variable domain in full (rest from reference TRBV19 and TRBJ1-1): DGGITQSPKYLFRKEGQNVTLSCEQNLNHDAMYWYRQDPGQGLRLIYYSQIVNDFQKGDIAEGYSVSREKKESFPLTVTSAQKNPTAFYLCASEPGTVNTEAFFGQGTRLTVV.

This clone was counted between two and nine times. This chain connects TRBV4-2 to TRBJ2-7, with no clear D. Trimming cost V 0 bases and J 2 bases, with 11 bases left between them. CDR1 and CDR2 from the germline V gene are LGHNA and YNFKEQ. CDR3 length: 15 residues. In nucleotides, the CDR3 is TGTGCCAGCAGCCAAGATGCAGGCTCTACCTACGAGCAGTACTTC. This codes for CASSQDAGSTYEQYF.

The chain carries TRBV30 and TRBJ1-6; D uncertain. Germline V gene data show CDR1 as GTSNPN and CDR2 as SVGIG (reference sequence). Trimming took off 4 bases at V and 6 bases at J, with 25 bases between the two ends. CDR3 length: 18 amino acids. The CDR3 is CAWTLAGSLRGSNSPLHF. The CDR3 region has the DNA TGTGCCTGGACTCTAGCGGGATCTCTTCGGGGAAGTAATTCACCCCTCCACTTT.

This rearrangement joins TRBV12-3 or TRBV12-4 to TRBJ1-2, with a possible D match to TRBD1 (6 bases). Between the trimmed V and J ends, which lost 5 bases and 3 bases, there was a span of 10 bases. The CDR3 sequence is 13 residues long. The CDR3 coding sequence is TGTGCCAGCAGTAGCTCAGGGGACTATGGCTACACCTTC. Encoded protein: CASSSSGDYGYTF.

The gene calls are TRBV20-1 and TRBJ1-1; D call uncertain. Germline V gene sequence: CDR1 DFQATT, CDR2 SNEGSKA (reference sequence). This CDR3 has 11 residues. V was cut by 6 bases and J by 8 bases, with 13 bases left in between. For the CDR3, the DNA is TGCAGTGCCCCCCGGGGTGCCGAAGCTTTCTTT. It encodes CSAPRGAEAFF.

This chain connects TRBV19 to TRBJ2-5; a possible D gene is TRBD1 (6 bases). Germline lookup yields CDR1 LNHDA and CDR2 SQIVND (reference sequence). The CDR3 consists of 13 residues. With 3 bases removed from V and 4 bases from J, the gap between germline ends came to 9 bases. The CDR3 nucleotides read TGTGCCAGTAGTATCGCCAGGGGAGAGACCCAGTACTTC. This codes for CASSIARGETQYF. Based on the CDR3 plus reference TRBV19 and TRBJ2-5, the full variable domain is DGGITQSPKYLFRKEGQNVTLSCEQNLNHDAMYWYRQDPGQGLRLIYYSQIVNDFQKGDIAEGYSVSREKKESFPLTVTSAQKNPTAFYLCASSIARGETQYFGPGTRLLVL.

CDR3 in DNA: TGCGCCAGCAGTGAGCGTCACTCAGGGGGCCCCTACGAGCAGTACTTC. This sequence encodes CASSERHSGGPYEQYF. The chain uses TRBV10-2 and TRBJ2-7; 8 nucleotides agree with TRBD1. This CDR3 region has 16 residues. From germline, CDR1 is WSHSY and CDR2 SAAADI. The V and J ends lost 2 bases and 2 bases, in that order; junction bases with no gene match: 8.

The rearrangement joins TRBV27 to TRBJ2-1; 10 nucleotides match TRBD2. Per germline, CDR1 MNHEY and CDR2 SMNVEV (reference sequence). The CDR3 runs 16 residues. Losses at the gene ends were 6 bases for V and 4 bases for J; bases not matched to a gene: 9. The CDR3 loop is CASSSDSGGQYNEQFF. The CDR3 DNA is TGTGCCAGCAGCTCCGATAGCGGGGGGCAATACAATGAGCAGTTCTTC.

The rearrangement joins TRBV5-5 to TRBJ1-1; 8 bases are shared with TRBD1. The V and J ends lost 3 bases and 4 bases, in that order; junction bases with no gene match: 11. In germline, CDR1 is SGHKS, CDR2 YYEKEE (reference sequence). The CDR3 is 16 residues long. This chain's CDR3 is CASSYGQGDSSTEAFF. CDR3 bases: TGTGCCAGCAGCTACGGACAGGGCGATTCTTCCACTGAAGCTTTCTTT.

The CDR3 reads CASSEGRLAGAPYEQYF. The CDR3 region has the DNA TGTGCCAGCAGTGAAGGGAGACTAGCGGGGGCCCCCTACGAGCAGTACTTC. V is TRBV6-1 and J is TRBJ2-7, with 12 bases identical to TRBD2. The CDR3 consists of 17 residues. The trim removed 1 base at V and 2 bases at J, leaving 6 bases unmatched. CDR1 MNHNS and CDR2 SASEGT come from the germline V gene.

This clone turned up a few times. The rearrangement joins TRBV6-1 to TRBJ1-6; D is uncertain. There are 15 residues in the CDR3. The V gene's germline CDR1 is MNHNS and CDR2 SASEGT. Trimming took 2 bases from V and 6 from J, leaving 11 bases between them. In DNA form, the CDR3 reads TGTGCCAGCAGTGAACAGGCCGAGATTAATTCACCCCTCCACTTT. It encodes CASSEQAEINSPLHF.

The rearrangement uses TRBV27 and TRBJ2-5, with a weak D call TRBD2 (6 bases). Deletions cut 1 base from V and 5 bases from J, with 23 bases between. The germline CDR1 and CDR2 sequences are MNHEY and SMNVEV (reference sequence). The CDR3 spans 18 residues. For the CDR3, the DNA is TGTGCCAGCAGTTTATGGCGGTCACCGGGAGCCAAGCTGGAGACCCAGTACTTC. Amino acid sequence: CASSLWRSPGAKLETQYF.

This chain links TRBV4-1 with TRBJ1-1; TRBD1 agrees at 8 bases. CDR1 and CDR2 from the germline V gene are MGHRA and YSYEKL. The CDR3 covers 18 residues. Trimming took 3 bases from V and 0 from J; bases not matched to a gene: 12. CDR3 protein: CASSQRQGIGVMNTEAFF. The CDR3 region has the DNA TGCGCCAGCAGCCAGAGACAGGGGATCGGGGTCATGAACACTGAAGCTTTCTTT.

The chain joins TRBV9 to TRBJ2-2; no clear D gene. This CDR3 has 15 amino acids. Germline assignment: CDR1 SGDLS and CDR2 YYNGEE. Trimming took off 4 bases at V and 7 bases at J, with 17 bases between the two ends. The CDR3 protein is CASSQYDSVIGELFF. Here the CDR3 DNA reads TGTGCCAGCAGCCAATACGACTCCGTTATCGGGGAGCTGTTTTTT.

The CDR3 sequence is CATSRDRGSTDTQYF. The CDR3 nucleotides are TGTGCCACCAGCAGAGATCGGGGTTCCACAGATACGCAGTATTTT. The V and J genes are TRBV15 and TRBJ2-3; the D gene is possibly TRBD2 (5 bases). The CDR3 has 15 amino acids. Germline V lookup: CDR1 LNHNV, CDR2 YYDKDF (reference sequence). The ends were cut back, 0 bases at V and 2 bases at J, with 9 bases in the middle.

V gene TRBV29-1 combines with J gene TRBJ2-5; maybe TRBD1 (6 bases). Germline assignment: CDR1 SQVTM and CDR2 ANQGSEA. The CDR3 spans 14 residues. Trimming pared 7 bases from V and 1 base from J, leaving 16 bases between. This CDR3 is CSAPPLDSQETQYF. The CDR3 nucleotides are TGCAGCGCCCCTCCCCTGGACAGCCAAGAGACCCAGTACTTC.

This chain links TRBV7-9 with TRBJ1-1; TRBD1 agrees at 7 bases. Germline CDR1 is SEHNR and CDR2 is FQNEAQ (reference sequence). Losses at the gene ends were 4 bases for V and 5 bases for J; bases not matched to a gene: 7. The CDR3 runs 14 residues. DNA of the CDR3: TGTGCCAGCAGCTACAGGGGCGAGGGAACTGAAGCTTTCTTT. It encodes CASSYRGEGTEAFF.

The gene calls are TRBV12-5 and TRBJ2-6; possibly TRBD2 for D (5 bases). The germline V and J ends were trimmed by 0 bases and 2 bases, with 8 bases remaining between them. Looked up from germline, CDR1 is LGHNT and CDR2 is FRNRAP. There are 16 residues in the CDR3. CDR3 protein: CASGLVPGAGANVLTF. In DNA, the CDR3 is TGTGCTAGTGGTTTGGTCCCCGGGGCTGGGGCCAACGTCCTGACTTTC.